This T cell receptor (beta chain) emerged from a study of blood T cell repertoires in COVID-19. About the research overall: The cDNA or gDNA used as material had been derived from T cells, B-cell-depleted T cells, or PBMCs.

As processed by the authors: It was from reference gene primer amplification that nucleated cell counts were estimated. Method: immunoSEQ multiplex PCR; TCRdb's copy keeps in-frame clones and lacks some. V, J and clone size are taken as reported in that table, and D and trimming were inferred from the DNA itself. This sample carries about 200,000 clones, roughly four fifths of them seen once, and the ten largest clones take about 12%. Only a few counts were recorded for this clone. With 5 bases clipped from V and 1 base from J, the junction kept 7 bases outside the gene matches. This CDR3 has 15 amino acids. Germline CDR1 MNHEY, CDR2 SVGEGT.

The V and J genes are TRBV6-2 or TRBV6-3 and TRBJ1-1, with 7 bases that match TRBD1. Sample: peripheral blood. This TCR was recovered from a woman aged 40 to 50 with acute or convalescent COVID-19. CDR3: CASSPPGQWNTEAFF. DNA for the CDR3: TGTGCCAGCAGTCCACCGGGACAGTGGAACACTGAAGCTTTCTTT.